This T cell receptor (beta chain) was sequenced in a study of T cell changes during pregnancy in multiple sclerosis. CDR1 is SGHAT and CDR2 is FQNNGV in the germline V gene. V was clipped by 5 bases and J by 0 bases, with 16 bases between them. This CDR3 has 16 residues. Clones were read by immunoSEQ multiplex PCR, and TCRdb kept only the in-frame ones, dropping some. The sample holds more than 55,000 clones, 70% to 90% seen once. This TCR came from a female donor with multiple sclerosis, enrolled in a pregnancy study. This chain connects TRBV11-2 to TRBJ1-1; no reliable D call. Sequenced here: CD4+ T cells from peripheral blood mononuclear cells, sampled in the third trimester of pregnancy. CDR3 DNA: TGTGCCAGCAGCCTCGACACTTATCCCATGAACACTGAAGCTTTCTTT. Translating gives CASSLDTYPMNTEAFF.